A single sample is the source of the 21 T cell receptor beta chains below, sequenced in a study of chemoradiotherapy in HPV16-positive cancers. Method: immunoSEQ multiplex PCR; TCRdb's copy keeps in-frame clones and lacks some. The sample records approximately 15,000 clones, 60% to 85% being singletons. Sample collection occurred from a patient who underwent chemoradiotherapy. Source of these receptors: a human donor with HPV-associated anogenital cancer.

The genes are TRBV7-2 and TRBJ2-5; possible D gene TRBD2, 5 bases. V dropped 5 bases and J dropped 3 bases, with 10 bases sitting between them. Germline V gene sequence: CDR1 SGHTA, CDR2 FQGNSA. There are 13 residues in the CDR3. For the CDR3, the DNA is TGTGCCAGCAGCAAGGACGGGAAAGAGACCCAGTACTTC. It specifies CASSKDGKETQYF.

The genes are TRBV30 and TRBJ1-4, with D uncertain. Between the trimmed V and J ends, which lost 3 bases and 0 bases, there was a span of 17 bases. This CDR3 comprises 17 residues. The germline gives CDR1 GTSNPN, CDR2 SVGIG (reference sequence). CDR3 coding DNA: TGTGCCTGGAGCTTCCAGTCTGGTGGGCCAACTAATGAAAAACTGTTTTTT. Residues: CAWSFQSGGPTNEKLFF.

The V call is TRBV5-4, the J call TRBJ1-1; no clear D. The CDR3 sequence is 13 residues long. Trimming removed 1 base at V and 6 bases at J, with 10 bases between. Germline assignment: CDR1 SGHNT and CDR2 YYREEE (reference sequence). The DNA of the CDR3 is TGTGCCAGCAGCTTGATCGGGAGACCTGAAGCTTTCTTT. Amino acid sequence: CASSLIGRPEAFF.

The V call is TRBV7-9, the J call TRBJ2-1; D may be TRBD2 (5 bases). This CDR3 spans 15 amino acids. Germline CDR1 reads SEHNR; CDR2 reads FQNEAQ (reference sequence). V lost 4 bases to trimming and J lost 6 bases, with 16 bases between them. The CDR3 sequence is CASSSGGGPINEQFF. DNA for the CDR3: TGTGCCAGCAGCTCCGGCGGCGGGCCCATCAATGAGCAGTTCTTC.

V and J are TRBV6-1 and TRBJ2-3; TRBD2 matches 11 bases. CDR3 length equals 15 residues. Germline CDR1 is MNHNS and CDR2 is SASEGT. Unmatched junction bases numbered 2, after V lost 6 bases and J lost 0 bases. The CDR3 protein is CASRRLAGSTDTQYF. The CDR3 bases are TGTGCCAGCAGACGACTAGCGGGGAGCACAGATACGCAGTATTTT.

This clone was counted between two and nine times. The chain carries TRBV6-5 and TRBJ1-2; the D gene is possibly TRBD1 (6 bases). Germline CDR1 is MNHEY and CDR2 is SVGAGI. The CDR3 spans 13 residues. V lost 2 bases and J 10 bases, leaving 14 bases between the germline ends. The CDR3 is CASSYVNRAIYTF. The CDR3 DNA is TGTGCCAGCAGTTACGTTAACAGGGCCATCTACACCTTC.

The J gene is TRBJ1-1, the V gene TRBV6-6; TRBD1 aligns across 10 bases. The germline gives CDR1 MNHNY, CDR2 SVGAGI (reference sequence). There are 14 residues in the CDR3. The V and J ends lost 5 bases and 7 bases, in that order; junction bases with no gene match: 7. The CDR3 bases are TGTGCCAGCAGTCCACGACAGGGGGCGGATGAAGCTTTCTTT. Residues: CASSPRQGADEAFF.

The chain recombines TRBV4-3 with TRBJ2-7; possibly TRBD1 or TRBD2 for D (6 bases each). The CDR3 runs to 16 residues. V was clipped by 0 bases and J by 6 bases, with 18 bases between them. The germline V gene has CDR1 LGHNA and CDR2 YSLEER. The CDR3 sequence is CASSQDWGADRSEQYF. The CDR3 region has the DNA TGCGCCAGCAGCCAAGATTGGGGGGCCGATAGGAGCGAGCAGTACTTC.

The chain is built from TRBV5-6 and TRBJ2-7, with D possibly matching TRBD1 (6 bases). The germline V gene encodes CDR1 SGHDT and CDR2 YYEEEE. The length of the CDR3 is 15 residues. V was shortened by 0 bases and J by 4 bases, with 14 bases between the two germline ends. The CDR3 loop reads CASSLGGQGPYEQYF. The CDR3 nucleotides are TGTGCCAGCAGCTTGGGGGGGCAGGGGCCTTACGAGCAGTACTTC.

The gene calls are TRBV5-4 and TRBJ2-3, with D possibly TRBD2 on 5 matching bases. With 0 bases removed from V and 5 bases from J, the gap between germline ends came to 7 bases. The germline V gene encodes CDR1 SGHNT and CDR2 YYREEE (reference sequence). CDR3 length: 13 amino acids. The CDR3 here is CASSLERRDTQYF. The CDR3 bases are TGTGCCAGCAGCTTGGAGCGGAGAGATACGCAGTATTTT.

The V and J genes are TRBV6-1 and TRBJ1-1; D not certain. CDR1 is MNHNS, CDR2 SASEGT, per germline. The CDR3 runs 13 residues. Trimming stripped 5 bases from V and 4 bases from J, with 11 bases between. DNA for the CDR3: TGTGCCAGCAGTTTCGAGGGAATCACTGAAGCTTTCTTT. This translates into CASSFEGITEAFF.

The DNA of the CDR3 is TGTGCCAGCATCGACCACAGGGATACCGGGGAGCTGTTTTTT. It yields the protein CASIDHRDTGELFF. The J gene is TRBJ2-2, the V gene TRBV2; a possible D gene is TRBD1 (6 bases). CDR3 length equals 14 residues. Germline CDR1 is SNHLY and CDR2 is FYNNEI. The V end lost 7 bases, the J end lost 5 bases, and 14 bases lay between the germline ends.

The rearrangement links TRBV19 to TRBJ1-1, with 11 bases identical to TRBD1. The CDR3 loop spans 19 amino acids. CDR1 is LNHDA and CDR2 is SQIVND in the germline V gene (reference sequence). J gave up 0 bases and V 3 bases, and 12 bases lay outside the gene matches. The CDR3 sequence: CASSMGPGQGVIMNTEAFF. The CDR3 coding sequence is TGTGCCAGTAGTATGGGTCCGGGACAGGGGGTAATAATGAACACTGAAGCTTTCTTT.

V and J are TRBV2 and TRBJ1-1; D is unresolved. V shed 8 bases and J shed 0 bases, with 10 bases lying between them. CDR3 length: 13 amino acids. Germline assignment: CDR1 SNHLY and CDR2 FYNNEI. The CDR3 nucleotides are TGTGCCAGCGTCACAGACGTGAACACTGAAGCTTTCTTT. Its protein is CASVTDVNTEAFF.

The rearrangement links TRBV9 to TRBJ2-7; 11 bases align to TRBD1. V lost 3 bases and J lost 6; bases outside the gene matches: 8. CDR1 and CDR2 (germline): SGDLS, YYNGEE. The CDR3 covers 15 residues. The CDR3 DNA reads as TGTGCCAGCAGCGCTGACGGGACAGGGGGACGCGAGCAGTACTTC. It specifies CASSADGTGGREQYF.

The genes are TRBV7-2 and TRBJ2-1, with 10 bases that match TRBD1. Trimming at V came to 2 bases and at J to 8 bases, leaving 9 bases not matched to a gene. The CDR3 has 16 amino acids. Germline CDR1 reads SGHTA; CDR2 reads FQGNSA. The CDR3 nucleotides read TGTGCCAGCAGCTTACAGGGTGACAGGGGGCTCTATGAGCAGTTCTTC. The encoded protein is CASSLQGDRGLYEQFF.

The chain uses TRBV4-3 and TRBJ1-4; D gene unclear. The CDR3 covers 16 residues. V was pared by 0 bases and J by 3 bases, with 11 bases between. Germline CDR1 and CDR2: LGHNA and YSLEER. CDR3 amino acids: CASSQDFGVANEKLFF. CDR3 nucleotides: TGCGCCAGCAGCCAAGATTTCGGGGTGGCTAATGAAAAACTGTTTTTT.

In its sample, this clone was seen a few times. The chain is built from TRBV11-2 and TRBJ2-7; D remains unclear. Trimming shortened V by 2 bases and J by 6 bases, and 11 bases separated the two germline ends. CDR1 SGHAT and CDR2 FQNNGV come from the germline V gene. This CDR3 has 13 residues. CDR3 sequence: CASSLIAGTEQYF. Written as DNA, the CDR3 is TGTGCCAGCAGCTTAATCGCTGGAACCGAGCAGTACTTC.

The gene calls are TRBV27 and TRBJ2-2; either TRBD1 or TRBD2 may fit D (6 bases each). CDR3 size: 15 residues. V shed 7 bases and J shed 2 bases, with 14 bases lying between them. Germline-derived CDR1 and CDR2 are MNHEY and SMNVEV (reference sequence). CDR3 loop: CASTTPGANTGELFF. The CDR3 DNA reads as TGTGCCAGCACGACGCCGGGGGCTAACACCGGGGAGCTGTTTTTT.

This chain connects TRBV7-8 to TRBJ1-1; 7 positions agree with TRBD1. The V and J ends lost 3 bases and 0 bases, in that order; junction bases with no gene match: 1. The CDR3 is 14 amino acids. Germline assignment: CDR1 SGHVS and CDR2 FQNEAQ. The CDR3 DNA is TGTGCCAGCAGCTTGGGACAGTTGAACACTGAAGCTTTCTTT. It is translated as CASSLGQLNTEAFF.

This clone was seen just once. This chain links TRBV5-6 with TRBJ1-6, with D unresolved. Germline lookup yields CDR1 SGHDT and CDR2 YYEEEE. The CDR3 runs 14 residues. V was shortened by 0 bases and J by 6 bases, with 7 bases between the two germline ends. Written as DNA, the CDR3 is TGTGCCAGCAGCTTGGGGCAGGCTAATTCACCCCTCCACTTT. Encoded protein: CASSLGQANSPLHF.